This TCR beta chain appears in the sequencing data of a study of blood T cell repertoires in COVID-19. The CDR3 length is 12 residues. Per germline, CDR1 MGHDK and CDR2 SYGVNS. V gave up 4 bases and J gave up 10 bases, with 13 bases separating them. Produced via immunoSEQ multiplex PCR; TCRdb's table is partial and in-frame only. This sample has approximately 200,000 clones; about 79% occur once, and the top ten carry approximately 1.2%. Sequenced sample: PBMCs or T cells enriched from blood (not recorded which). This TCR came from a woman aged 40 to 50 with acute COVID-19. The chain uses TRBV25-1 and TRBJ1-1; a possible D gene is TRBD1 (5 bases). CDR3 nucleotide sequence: TGTGCCAGCAGTGTACCAGGACAACGAGCTTTCTTT. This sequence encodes CASSVPGQRAFF.